This T cell receptor beta chain was sequenced during a study of blood T cell repertoires in COVID-19. Study summary: Both acute and convalescent COVID-19 samples were obtained from the United States, Italy and Spain. PBMCs, B-cell-depleted T cells, or T cells were the source of the cDNA or gDNA that made up the material.

Per the authors' pipeline: Quantification of nucleated cells was approximated via reference gene primer amplification. Profiled with immunoSEQ multiplex PCR; TCRdb holds only in-frame clones, not every one. The DNA gave D and trimming, while V, J and clone size come from that table. The sample carries hundreds of thousands of clones, about 85% recorded once. CDR3 length: 13 amino acids. Germline V gene data show CDR1 as KGHDR and CDR2 as SFDVKD. V lost 3 bases to trimming and J lost 9 bases, with 11 bases between them. The chain uses TRBV24-1 and TRBJ2-1; no reliable D call. The sample taken for sequencing was peripheral blood. This clonotype originated in a woman aged 18 to 35 with acute or convalescent COVID-19. The CDR3 nucleotides are TGTGCCACCAGTGATCCGGTAAGAGGTGAGCAGTTCTTC. Protein: CATSDPVRGEQFF.